Here is one TCR beta chain with its context. The antigen remains undetermined. The people who gave samples were healthy Caucasians from Russia, aged roughly 6 to 100. This sample is drawn from a study of blood T cells in healthy people across ages. With a J-beta primer mix and a sample-barcoded 5' primer, a second PCR ran about 6 to 11 cycles. TCRdb used MiXCR to reprocess the 5' RACE reads, holding one entry per CDR3 protein. This repertoire shows 1.5 million to 2 million distinct CDR3 sequences, about 35% found once; its top ten account for around 11%. Germline CDR1 reads LGHDT; CDR2 reads YNNKEL (reference sequence). The V end lost 0 bases, the J end lost 9 bases, and 17 bases lay between the germline ends. This CDR3 spans 16 amino acids. General study results and limits: Naive and antigen-experienced cells could not be conclusively compared, given unsorted PBMCs.

The receptor was derived from a woman younger than 45 in good health. The chain is built from TRBV3-1 and TRBJ2-2; D possibly corresponds to TRBD2 (6 bases). The specimen was blood. The CDR3 loop reads CASSQDGRTISRELFF. CDR3 nucleotide sequence: TGTGCCAGCAGCCAAGATGGGAGGACCATTTCGAGGGAGCTGTTTTTT. The whole variable domain, remainder taken from reference TRBV3-1 and TRBJ2-2, is DTAVSQTPKYLVTQMGNDKSIKCEQNLGHDTMYWYKQDSKKFLKIMFSYNNKELIINETVPNRFSPKSPDKAHLNLHINSLELGDSAVYFCASSQDGRTISRELFFGEGSRLTVL.